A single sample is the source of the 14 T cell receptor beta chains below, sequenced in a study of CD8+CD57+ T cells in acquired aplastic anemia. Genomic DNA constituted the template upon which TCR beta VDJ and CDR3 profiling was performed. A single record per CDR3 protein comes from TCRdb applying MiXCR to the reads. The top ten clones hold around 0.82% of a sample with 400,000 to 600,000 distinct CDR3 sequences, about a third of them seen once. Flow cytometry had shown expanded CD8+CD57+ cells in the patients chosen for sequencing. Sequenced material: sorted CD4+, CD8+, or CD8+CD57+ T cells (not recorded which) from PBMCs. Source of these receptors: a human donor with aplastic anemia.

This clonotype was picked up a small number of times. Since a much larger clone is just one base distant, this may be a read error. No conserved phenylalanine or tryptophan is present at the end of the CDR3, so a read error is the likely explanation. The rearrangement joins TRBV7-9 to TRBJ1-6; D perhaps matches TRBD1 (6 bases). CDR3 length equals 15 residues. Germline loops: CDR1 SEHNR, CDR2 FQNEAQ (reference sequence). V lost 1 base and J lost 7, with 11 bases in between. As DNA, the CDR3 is TGTGCCAGCAGCTTAGAGGGGGGGCTAAATTCACCCCTCCACGTT. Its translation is CASSLEGGLNSPLHV.

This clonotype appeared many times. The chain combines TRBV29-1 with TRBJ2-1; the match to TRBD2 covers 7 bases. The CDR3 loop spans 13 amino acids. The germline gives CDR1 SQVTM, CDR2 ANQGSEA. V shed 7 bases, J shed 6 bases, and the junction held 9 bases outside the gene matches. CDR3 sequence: CSGAAGRSNEQFF. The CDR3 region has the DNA TGCAGCGGAGCAGCGGGACGTTCCAATGAGCAGTTCTTC.

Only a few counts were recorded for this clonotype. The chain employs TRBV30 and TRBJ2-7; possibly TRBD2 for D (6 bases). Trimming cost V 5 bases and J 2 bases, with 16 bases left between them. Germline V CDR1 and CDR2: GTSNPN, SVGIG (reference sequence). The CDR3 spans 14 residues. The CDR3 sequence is CAWGTGTPTYEQYF. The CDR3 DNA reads TGTGCCTGGGGGACCGGGACTCCCACCTACGAGCAGTACTTC.

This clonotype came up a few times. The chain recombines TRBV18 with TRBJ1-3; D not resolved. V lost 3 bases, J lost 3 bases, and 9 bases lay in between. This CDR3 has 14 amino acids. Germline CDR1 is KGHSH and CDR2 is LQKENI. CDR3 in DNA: TGTGCCAGCTCACCTTACGGCAGTGGAAACACCATATATTTT. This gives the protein CASSPYGSGNTIYF.

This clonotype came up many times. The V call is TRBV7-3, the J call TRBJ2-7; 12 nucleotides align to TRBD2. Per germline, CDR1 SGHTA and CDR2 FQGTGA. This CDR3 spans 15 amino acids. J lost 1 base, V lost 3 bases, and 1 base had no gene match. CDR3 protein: CASSFLAGGSYEQYF. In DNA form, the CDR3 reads TGTGCCAGCAGCTTCCTAGCGGGAGGGTCCTACGAGCAGTACTTC.

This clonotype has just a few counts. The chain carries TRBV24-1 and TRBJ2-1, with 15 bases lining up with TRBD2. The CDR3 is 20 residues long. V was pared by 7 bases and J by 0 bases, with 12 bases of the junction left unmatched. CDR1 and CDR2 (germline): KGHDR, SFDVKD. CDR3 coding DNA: TGTGCCACCAGCGATGCGGGGGGGACTAGCGGGAGGAGCTCCTACAATGAGCAGTTCTTC. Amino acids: CATSDAGGTSGRSSYNEQFF.

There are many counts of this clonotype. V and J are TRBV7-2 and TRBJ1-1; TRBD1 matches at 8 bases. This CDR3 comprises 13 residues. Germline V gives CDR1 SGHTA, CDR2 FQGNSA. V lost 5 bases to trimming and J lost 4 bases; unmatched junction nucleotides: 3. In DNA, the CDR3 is TGTGCCAGCAGCAGGACAGGGAGCACTGAAGCTTTCTTT. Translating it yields CASSRTGSTEAFF.

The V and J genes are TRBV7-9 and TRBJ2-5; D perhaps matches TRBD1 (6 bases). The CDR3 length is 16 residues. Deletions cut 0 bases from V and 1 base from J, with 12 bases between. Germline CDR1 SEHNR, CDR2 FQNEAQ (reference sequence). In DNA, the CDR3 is TGTGCCAGCAGCTTAGCGCATGGACAGCTCCAAGAGACCCAGTACTTC. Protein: CASSLAHGQLQETQYF.

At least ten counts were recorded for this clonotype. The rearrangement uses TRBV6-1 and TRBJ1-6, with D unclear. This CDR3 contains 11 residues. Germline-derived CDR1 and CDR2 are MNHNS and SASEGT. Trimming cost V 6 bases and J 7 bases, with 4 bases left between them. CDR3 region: CASRGNSPLHF. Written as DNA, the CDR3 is TGTGCCAGCAGGGGAAATTCACCCCTCCACTTT.

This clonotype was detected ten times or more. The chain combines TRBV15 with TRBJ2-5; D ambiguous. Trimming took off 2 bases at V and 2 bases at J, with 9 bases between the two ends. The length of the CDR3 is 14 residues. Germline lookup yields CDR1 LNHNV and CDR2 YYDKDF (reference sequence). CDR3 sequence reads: CATSRMLGQETQYF. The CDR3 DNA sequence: TGTGCCACCAGCAGAATGCTTGGGCAAGAGACCCAGTACTTC.

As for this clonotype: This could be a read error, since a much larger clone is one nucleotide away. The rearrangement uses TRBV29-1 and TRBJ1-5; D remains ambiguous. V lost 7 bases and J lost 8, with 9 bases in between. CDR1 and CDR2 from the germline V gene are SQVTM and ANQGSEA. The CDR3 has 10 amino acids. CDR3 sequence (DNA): TGCAGCGCTGGCTCCGAGCCCCAGCATTTT. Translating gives CSAGSEPQHF.

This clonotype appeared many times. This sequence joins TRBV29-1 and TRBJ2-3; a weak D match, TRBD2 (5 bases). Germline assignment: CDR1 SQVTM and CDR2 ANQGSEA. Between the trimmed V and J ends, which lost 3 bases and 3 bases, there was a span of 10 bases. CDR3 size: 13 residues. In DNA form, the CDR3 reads TGCAGCGTTGATGGAGGATGGACAGATACGCAGTATTTT. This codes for CSVDGGWTDTQYF.

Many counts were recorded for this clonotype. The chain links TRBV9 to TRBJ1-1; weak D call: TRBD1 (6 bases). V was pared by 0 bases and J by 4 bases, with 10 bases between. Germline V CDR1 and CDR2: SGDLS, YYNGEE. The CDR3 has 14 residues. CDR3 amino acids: CASSVEGGGTEAFF. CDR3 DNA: TGTGCCAGCAGCGTAGAAGGAGGGGGCACTGAAGCTTTCTTT.

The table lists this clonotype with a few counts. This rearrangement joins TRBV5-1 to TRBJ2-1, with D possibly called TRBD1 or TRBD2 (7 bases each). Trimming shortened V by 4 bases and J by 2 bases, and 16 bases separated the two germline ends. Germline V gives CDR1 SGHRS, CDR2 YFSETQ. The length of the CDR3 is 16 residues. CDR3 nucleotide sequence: TGCGCCAGCAGCCCGACGAGCGGGACAGCCTACAATGAGCAGTTCTTC. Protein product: CASSPTSGTAYNEQFF.